The next 11 T cell receptor beta chains were all read from a single sample in a study of shared clonotypes between healthy human individuals. TCRdb's table, derived via immunoSEQ multiplex PCR, lists solely in-frame clones and lacks some. The sample has millions of clones, 85% to 95% seen once. Cells designated naive CD8 were CD45RO-negative and were positively selected for CCR7, with terminally differentiated effector memory CD45RA+ cells excluded. The sample comprised naive CD8+ T cells from PBMCs. Receptors were obtained from a man aged 18-30 years in good health. Some clones in this sample may be carry-over from other donors' samples.

The rearrangement links TRBV11-2 to TRBJ2-7; 9 bases line up with TRBD1. V was clipped by 3 bases and J by 3 bases; unmatched bases: 3. This CDR3 spans 14 amino acids. Germline V gene sequence: CDR1 SGHAT, CDR2 FQNNGV. The CDR3 DNA reads TGTGCCAGCAGCTTCGGACAGGGGTTCTACGAGCAGTACTTC. This gives the protein CASSFGQGFYEQYF.

The chain employs TRBV7-9 and TRBJ1-5; unclear D gene. Germline V CDR1 and CDR2: SEHNR, FQNEAQ (reference sequence). The ends were cut back, 4 bases at V and 2 bases at J, with 15 bases in the middle. The CDR3 totals 16 residues. CDR3 sequence: CASSSAGVGGNQPQHF. The CDR3 nucleotides are TGTGCCAGCAGCTCGGCCGGTGTCGGTGGCAATCAGCCCCAGCATTTT. Full variable domain (outside the CDR3, taken from reference TRBV7-9 and TRBJ1-5): DTGVSQNPRHKITKRGQNVTFRCDPISEHNRLYWYRQTLGQGPEFLTYFQNEAQLEKSRLLSDRFSAERPKGSFSTLEIQRTEQGDSAMYLCASSSAGVGGNQPQHFGDGTRLSIL.

The genes are TRBV28 and TRBJ2-7; no firm D call. CDR1 is MDHEN and CDR2 is SYDVKM in the germline V gene. V was clipped by 4 bases and J by 0 bases, with 7 bases between them. The CDR3 totals 13 residues. The CDR3 loop reads CASSSVPSYEQYF. The CDR3 DNA sequence: TGTGCCAGCAGTTCTGTTCCCTCCTACGAGCAGTACTTC.

V gene TRBV28 combines with J gene TRBJ1-1; D might be TRBD1 (5 bases). This CDR3 region has 16 residues. Germline V lookup: CDR1 MDHEN, CDR2 SYDVKM. V lost 6 bases and J lost 4, with 21 bases in between. CDR3 nucleotides: TGTGCCAGCAGCCCGCTAAGACAGAATTTCCTCACTGAAGCTTTCTTT. It yields the protein CASSPLRQNFLTEAFF.

J is TRBJ2-7 and V is TRBV12-5; no definite D call. The CDR3 spans 14 residues. The V and J ends lost 0 bases and 4 bases respectively, with 10 bases between them. CDR1 is LGHNT, CDR2 FRNRAP, per germline. The CDR3 bases are TGTGCTAGTGGTTTGGTCTCCGAGATGTACGAGCAGTACTTC. The encoded protein is CASGLVSEMYEQYF.

The chain couples TRBV7-9 to TRBJ2-7; D is ambiguous. Trimming left V 5 bases short and J 3 bases short, with 11 bases between. This CDR3 region has 13 residues. From germline, CDR1 is SEHNR and CDR2 FQNEAQ (reference sequence). CDR3 amino acids: CASSPELNYEQYF. The CDR3 DNA sequence: TGTGCCAGCAGCCCCGAACTAAACTACGAGCAGTACTTC.

The genes are TRBV7-3 and TRBJ1-2, with D possibly being TRBD1 (5 bases). Germline values: CDR1 SGHTA, CDR2 FQGTGA. This CDR3 region has 14 residues. The ends were cut back, 6 bases at V and 7 bases at J, with 18 bases in the middle. The DNA of the CDR3 is TGTGCCAGCAGTTTGACCCCCGGGGGGTCTGGCTACACCTTC. Its translation: CASSLTPGGSGYTF. The variable domain in full, with the rest retrieved from reference TRBV7-3 and TRBJ1-2, is GAGVSQTPSNKVTEKGKYVELRCDPISGHTALYWYRQSLGQGPEFLIYFQGTGAADDSGLPNDRFFAVRPEGSVSTLKIQRTERGDSAVYLCASSLTPGGSGYTFGSGTRLTVV.

The V gene is TRBV9, the J gene TRBJ2-3; 13 bases agree with TRBD2. V shed 1 base and J 4 bases; nucleotides not matched to a gene: 3. The V gene's germline CDR1 is SGDLS and CDR2 YYNGEE. This CDR3 region has 16 residues. CDR3 nucleotide sequence: TGTGCCAGCAGCGTATCCGGGACTAGCGGGGCAGATACGCAGTATTTT. Protein: CASSVSGTSGADTQYF.

This rearrangement joins TRBV28 to TRBJ1-1; 8 bases map to TRBD1. The CDR3 runs 15 residues. With V trimmed by 1 base and J by 1 base, 2 bases remained unmatched. Germline CDR1 MDHEN, CDR2 SYDVKM. DNA for the CDR3: TGTGCCAGCAGTTTATATCAGGGGGCGAACACTGAAGCTTTCTTT. Protein: CASSLYQGANTEAFF.

This chain uses TRBV9 with TRBJ2-1, with D possibly matching TRBD1 (5 bases). This CDR3 contains 16 residues. V was clipped by 0 bases and J by 4 bases, with 14 bases between them. Germline V gives CDR1 SGDLS, CDR2 YYNGEE. CDR3 bases: TGTGCCAGCAGCGTAGAGGGGCCCTCAGGGTACAATGAGCAGTTCTTC. It translates to CASSVEGPSGYNEQFF.

The V and J genes are TRBV10-2 and TRBJ2-1; 7 nucleotides align to TRBD1. This CDR3 spans 14 amino acids. Trimming took 6 bases from V and 1 from J; bases not matched to a gene: 3. Germline lookup yields CDR1 WSHSY and CDR2 SAAADI. The DNA for the CDR3 is TGCGCCAGCAGCTTGGACAGGTCCTACAATGAGCAGTTCTTC. Protein product: CASSLDRSYNEQFF.